This T cell receptor (beta chain) came from a study of blood T cell repertoires in COVID-19. Study summary: Samples taken during acute and convalescent COVID-19 were collected in the United States, Italy and Spain. The analysed material was cDNA or gDNA that came from T cells, B-cell-depleted T cells, or PBMCs.

Original processing methods: Estimates of nucleated cell counts were drawn from the amplification of reference gene primers. TCRdb keeps only in-frame clones here, not all; method: immunoSEQ multiplex PCR. V and J calls plus clone size are reproduced from that table; the DNA served to infer D and trimming. The data show approximately 200,000 clones, approximately 80% seen once. The V end lost 2 bases, the J end lost 7 bases, and 12 bases lay between the germline ends. The CDR3 spans 15 residues. The germline V gene has CDR1 MDHEN and CDR2 SYDVKM. The table lists this clone with a count of one. The sequencing sample was made of peripheral blood. The TCR was taken from an elderly woman with acute or convalescent COVID-19. The chain recombines TRBV28 with TRBJ1-6; maybe TRBD1 (5 bases). CDR3 nucleotide sequence: TGTGCCAGCAGTTTACTGGCAGACAGAAATTCACCCCTCCACTTT. This translates into CASSLLADRNSPLHF. The full variable domain, with the rest looked up from reference TRBV28 and TRBJ1-6, is DVKVTQSSRYLVKRTGEKVFLECVQDMDHENMFWYRQDPGLGLRLIYFSYDVKMKEKGDIPEGYSVSREKKERFSLILESASTNQTSMYLCASSLLADRNSPLHFGNGTRLTVT.